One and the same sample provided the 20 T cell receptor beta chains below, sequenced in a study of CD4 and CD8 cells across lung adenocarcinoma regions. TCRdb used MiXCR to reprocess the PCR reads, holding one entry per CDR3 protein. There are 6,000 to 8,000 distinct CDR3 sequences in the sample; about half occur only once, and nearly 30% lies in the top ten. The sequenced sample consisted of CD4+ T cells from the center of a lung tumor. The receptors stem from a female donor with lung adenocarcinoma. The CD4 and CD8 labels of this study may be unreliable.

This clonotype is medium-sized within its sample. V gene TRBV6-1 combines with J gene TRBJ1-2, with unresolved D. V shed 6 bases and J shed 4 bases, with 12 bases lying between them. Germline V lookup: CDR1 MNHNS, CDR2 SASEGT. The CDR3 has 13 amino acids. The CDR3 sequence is CASSQTAGYGYTF. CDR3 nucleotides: TGTGCCAGCAGCCAAACTGCAGGCTATGGCTACACCTTC.

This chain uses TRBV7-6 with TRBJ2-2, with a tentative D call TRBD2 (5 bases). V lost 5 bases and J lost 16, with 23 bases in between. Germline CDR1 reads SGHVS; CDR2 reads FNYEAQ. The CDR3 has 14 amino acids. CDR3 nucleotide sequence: TGTGCCAGCAGCCCGCACCAGAACACCGGGAAGCAGTTTTTT. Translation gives CASSPHQNTGKQFF.

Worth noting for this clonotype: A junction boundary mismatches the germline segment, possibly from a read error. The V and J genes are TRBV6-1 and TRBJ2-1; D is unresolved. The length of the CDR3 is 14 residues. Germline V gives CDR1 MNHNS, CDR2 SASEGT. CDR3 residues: CASRAVSSYNTQFF. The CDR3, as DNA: TGTGCCAGCAGGGCTGTTAGCTCCTACAATACGCAGTTCTTT.

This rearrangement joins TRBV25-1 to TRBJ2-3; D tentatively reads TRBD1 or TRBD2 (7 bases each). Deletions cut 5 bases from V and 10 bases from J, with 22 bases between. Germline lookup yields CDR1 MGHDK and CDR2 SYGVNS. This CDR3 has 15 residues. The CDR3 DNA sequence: TGTGCCAGCAGTACCTACGGGGGAGGGGGCGATGCGCAGTATTTT. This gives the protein CASSTYGGGGDAQYF.

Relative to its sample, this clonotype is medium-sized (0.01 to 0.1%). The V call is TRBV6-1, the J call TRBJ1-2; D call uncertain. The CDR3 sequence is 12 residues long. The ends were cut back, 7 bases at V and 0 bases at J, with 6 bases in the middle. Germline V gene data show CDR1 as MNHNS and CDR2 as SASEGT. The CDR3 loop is CASKGSNYGYTF. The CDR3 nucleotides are TGTGCCAGCAAGGGATCTAACTATGGCTACACCTTC.

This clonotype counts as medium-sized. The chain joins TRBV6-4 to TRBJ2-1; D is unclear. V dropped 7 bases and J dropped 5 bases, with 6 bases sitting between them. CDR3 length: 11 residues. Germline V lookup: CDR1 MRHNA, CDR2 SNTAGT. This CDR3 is CASKGNNEQFF. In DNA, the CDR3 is TGTGCCAGCAAAGGTAACAATGAGCAGTTCTTC.

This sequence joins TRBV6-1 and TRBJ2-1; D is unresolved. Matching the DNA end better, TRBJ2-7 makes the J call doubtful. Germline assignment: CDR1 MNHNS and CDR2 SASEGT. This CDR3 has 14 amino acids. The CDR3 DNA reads TGTGCCAGCAGTGAAGAACCTACTCCCTACGAGCAGTACTTC. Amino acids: CASSEEPTPYEQYF.

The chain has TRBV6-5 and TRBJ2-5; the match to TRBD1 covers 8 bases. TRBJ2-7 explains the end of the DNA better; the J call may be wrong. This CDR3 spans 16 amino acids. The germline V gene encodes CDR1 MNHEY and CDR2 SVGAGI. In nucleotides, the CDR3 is TGTGCCAGCAGCTCCTCCCACAGGGGGTCCCCCTACGAGCAGTACTTC. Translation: CASSSSHRGSPYEQYF.

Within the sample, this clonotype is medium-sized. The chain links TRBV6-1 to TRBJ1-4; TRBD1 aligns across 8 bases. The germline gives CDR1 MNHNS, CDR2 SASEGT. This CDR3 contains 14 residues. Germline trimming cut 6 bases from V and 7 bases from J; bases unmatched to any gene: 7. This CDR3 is CASRTQGAGEKLFF. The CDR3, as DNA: TGTGCCAGCAGAACCCAGGGGGCCGGTGAAAAACTGTTTTTT.

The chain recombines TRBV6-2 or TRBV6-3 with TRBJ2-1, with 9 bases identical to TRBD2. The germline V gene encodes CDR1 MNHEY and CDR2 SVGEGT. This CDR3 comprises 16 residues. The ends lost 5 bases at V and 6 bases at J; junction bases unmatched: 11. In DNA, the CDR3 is TGTGCCAGCAGTCCCCGCGGTAGCGGGAGATCCAATGAGCAGTTCTTC. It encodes CASSPRGSGRSNEQFF.

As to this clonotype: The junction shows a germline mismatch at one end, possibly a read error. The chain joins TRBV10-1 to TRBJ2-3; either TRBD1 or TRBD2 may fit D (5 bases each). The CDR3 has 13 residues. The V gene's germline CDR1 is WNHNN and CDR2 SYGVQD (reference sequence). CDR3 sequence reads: CATGLGAKNTQYF. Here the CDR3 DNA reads TGCGCCACGGGGCTGGGAGCTAAAAACACGCAGTATTTC.

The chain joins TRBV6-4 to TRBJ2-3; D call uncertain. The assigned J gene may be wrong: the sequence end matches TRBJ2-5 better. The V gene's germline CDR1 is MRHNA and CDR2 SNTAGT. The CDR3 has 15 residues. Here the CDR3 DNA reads TGTGCCAGCAGTGACTCGTCGGGCGAGACAGAGACCCAGTACTTC. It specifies CASSDSSGETETQYF.

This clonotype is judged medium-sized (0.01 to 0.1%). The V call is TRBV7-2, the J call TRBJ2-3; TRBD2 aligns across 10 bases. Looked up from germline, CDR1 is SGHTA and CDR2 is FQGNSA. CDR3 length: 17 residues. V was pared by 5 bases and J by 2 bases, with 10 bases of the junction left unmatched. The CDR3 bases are TGTGCCAGCAGCCCAGGGCTCCTAGCGGGGGACACAGATACGCAGTATTTT. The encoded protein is CASSPGLLAGDTDTQYF.

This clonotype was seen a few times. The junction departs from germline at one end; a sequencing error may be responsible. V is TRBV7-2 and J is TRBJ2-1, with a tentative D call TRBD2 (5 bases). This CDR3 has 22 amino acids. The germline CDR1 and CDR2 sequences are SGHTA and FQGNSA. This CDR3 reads CVPSFCGSLCIEGASSEVPCCF. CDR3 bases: TGTGTCCCAAGCTTCTGTGGGTCTCTTTGCATTGAGGGTGCAAGCTCAGAGGTGCCTTGCTGCTTC.

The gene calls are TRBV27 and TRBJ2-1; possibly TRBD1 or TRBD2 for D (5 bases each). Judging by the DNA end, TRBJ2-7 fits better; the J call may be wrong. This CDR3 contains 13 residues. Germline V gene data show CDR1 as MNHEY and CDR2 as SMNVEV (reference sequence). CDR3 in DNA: TGTGCCAGCAGTTTAAGGGGAGCCTACGAGCAGTACTTC. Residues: CASSLRGAYEQYF.

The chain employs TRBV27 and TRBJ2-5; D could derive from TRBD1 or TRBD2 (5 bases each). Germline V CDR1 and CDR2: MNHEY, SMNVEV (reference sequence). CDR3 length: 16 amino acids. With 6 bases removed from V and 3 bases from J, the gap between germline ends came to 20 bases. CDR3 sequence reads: CASRPGTVHQKETQYF. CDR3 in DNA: TGTGCCAGCAGGCCCGGGACGGTCCATCAGAAAGAGACCCAGTACTTC.

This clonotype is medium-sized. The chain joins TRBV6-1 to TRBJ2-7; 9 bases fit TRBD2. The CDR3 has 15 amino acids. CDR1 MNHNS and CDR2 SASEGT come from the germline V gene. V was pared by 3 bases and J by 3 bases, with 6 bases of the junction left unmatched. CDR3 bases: TGTGCCAGCAGTGATAGCGGGAGTGCGAGCTACGAGCAGTACTTC. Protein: CASSDSGSASYEQYF.

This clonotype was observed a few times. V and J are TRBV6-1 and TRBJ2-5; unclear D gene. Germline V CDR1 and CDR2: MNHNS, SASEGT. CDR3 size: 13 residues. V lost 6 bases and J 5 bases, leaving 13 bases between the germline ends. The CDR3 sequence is CASSRSLEETQYF. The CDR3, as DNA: TGTGCCAGCAGCCGTTCGTTGGAGGAGACCCAGTACTTC.

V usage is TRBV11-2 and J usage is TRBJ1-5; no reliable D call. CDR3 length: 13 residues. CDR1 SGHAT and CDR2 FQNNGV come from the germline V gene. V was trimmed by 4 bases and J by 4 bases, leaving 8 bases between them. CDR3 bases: TGTGCCAGCAGCTGGACTGGGAATCAGCCCCAGCATTTT. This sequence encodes CASSWTGNQPQHF. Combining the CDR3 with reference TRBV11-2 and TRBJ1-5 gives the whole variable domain EAGVAQSPRYKIIEKRQSVAFWCNPISGHATLYWYQQILGQGPKLLIQFQNNGVVDDSQLPKDRFSAERLKGVDSTLKIQPAKLEDSAVYLCASSWTGNQPQHFGDGTRLSIL.

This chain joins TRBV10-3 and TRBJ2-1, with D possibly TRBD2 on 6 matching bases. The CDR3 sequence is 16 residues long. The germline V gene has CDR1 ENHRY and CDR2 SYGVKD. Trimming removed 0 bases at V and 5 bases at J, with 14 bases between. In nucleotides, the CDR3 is TGTGCCATCAGTGAGTCCGGCGGGATAACCGACAATGAGCAGTTCTTC. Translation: CAISESGGITDNEQFF.